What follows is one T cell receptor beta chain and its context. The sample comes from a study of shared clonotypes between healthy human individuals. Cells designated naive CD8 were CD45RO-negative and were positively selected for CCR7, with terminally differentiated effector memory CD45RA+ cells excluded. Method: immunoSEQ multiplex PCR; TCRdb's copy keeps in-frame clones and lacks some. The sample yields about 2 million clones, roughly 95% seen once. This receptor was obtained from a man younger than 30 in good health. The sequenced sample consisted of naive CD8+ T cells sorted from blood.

The CDR3 here is CASSDPGQSYEQYF. The CDR3 DNA follows: TGTGCCAGCAGCGACCCGGGACAGTCCTACGAGCAGTACTTC. The chain combines TRBV6-1 with TRBJ2-7; 7 nucleotides line up with TRBD1. Germline CDR1 reads MNHNS; CDR2 reads SASEGT. The CDR3 runs to 14 residues. J lost 1 base, V lost 6 bases, and 6 bases had no gene match.